This T cell receptor beta chain comes out of a study of blood T cell repertoires in COVID-19. Study details: Researchers got acute and convalescent COVID-19 samples from the United States, Italy and Spain. The cDNA or gDNA used as material had been derived from T cells, B-cell-depleted T cells, or PBMCs.

The authors' processing: Counts of nucleated cells, estimated from reference gene primer amplification, were obtained. Assay used: immunoSEQ multiplex PCR; TCRdb lists only in-frame clones, some missing. V, J and clone size reflect that table, while D and trimming were determined from the DNA. The table has about 280,000 clones, less than 90% seen once; the top ten hold less than 15%. CDR3 size: 18 residues. The V and J ends lost 3 bases and 5 bases, in that order; junction bases with no gene match: 15. CDR1 is MDHEN and CDR2 is SYDVKM in the germline V gene. The receptor comes from a human donor in a cohort sampled during active COVID-19. Sequenced: peripheral blood. V is TRBV28 and J is TRBJ2-1, with TRBD1 identical over 8 bases. CDR3 residues: CASSLWTGLTPFHNEQFF. CDR3 in DNA: TGTGCCAGCAGTTTGTGGACAGGGCTTACCCCCTTCCACAATGAGCAGTTCTTC.